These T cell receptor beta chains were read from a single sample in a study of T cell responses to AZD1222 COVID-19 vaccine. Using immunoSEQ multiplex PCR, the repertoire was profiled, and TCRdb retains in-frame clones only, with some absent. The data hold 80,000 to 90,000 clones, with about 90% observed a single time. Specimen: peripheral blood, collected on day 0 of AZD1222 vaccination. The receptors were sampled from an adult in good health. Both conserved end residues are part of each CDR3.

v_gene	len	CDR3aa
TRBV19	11	CASTRGYEQFF
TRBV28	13	CASRQGEFTEAFF
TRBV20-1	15	CSASQTGVSNSPLHF
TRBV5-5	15	CASSLADLWGYEQYF
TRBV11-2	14	CASSLDGHRNEQFF
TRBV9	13	CASSPPGFAGYTF
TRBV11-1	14	CASSPRTDRTGYTF
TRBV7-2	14	CASSLGFGGIGQFF
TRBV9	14	CASSVRTGAYGYTF
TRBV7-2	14	CASSSQGQGYGYTF
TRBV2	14	CASSEGSLPETQYF
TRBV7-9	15	CASSLWVAGGETQYF
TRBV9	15	CASSGQDRVQETQYF
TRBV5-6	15	CASSITGGADYGYTF
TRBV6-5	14	CASSPDYSTDTQYF
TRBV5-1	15	CASSLEGRSYNEQFF
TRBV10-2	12	CATGTASYEQYF
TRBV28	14	CASTSPPRSYEQYF
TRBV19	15	CASSIPLQGYQPQHF
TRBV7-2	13	CASSFARGNEQFF
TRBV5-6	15	CASSIWDRQNSPLHF
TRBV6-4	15	CASSELAGATDTQYF
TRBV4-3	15	CASSQDIAVSNEQYF
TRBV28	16	CASSPSPGGPQETQYF
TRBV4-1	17	CASSQEVSLPGWDIQYF